This T cell receptor beta chain was captured in a study of CD8 T cells in ankylosing spondylitis. CDR3 length: 16 amino acids. The V gene lost 6 bases and the J gene lost 3 bases, with 18 bases spanning the gap. Germline CDR1 and CDR2: MNHEY and SVGEGT. TCRdb re-called the 5' RACE reads through MiXCR, storing one row per CDR3 protein. The sample lists some 150,000 distinct CDR3 sequences; under 55% were seen once. Worth noting for this clonotype: Its antigen is as yet unknown.

General study points: The clones that were linked to disease were reported to be significantly enriched in matched synovial fluid samples from ankylosing spondylitis patients.

The sequence was obtained from a male donor with ankylosing spondylitis. This chain uses TRBV6-2 or TRBV6-3 with TRBJ1-5; D is possibly TRBD1 (6 bases). The sequenced sample consisted of synovial fluid, either unsorted or a sorted T cell fraction (not recorded which). CDR3 loop: CASSQGPDPANQPQHF. The CDR3 nucleotides are TGTGCCAGCAGCCAGGGGCCCGACCCCGCCAATCAGCCCCAGCATTTT.